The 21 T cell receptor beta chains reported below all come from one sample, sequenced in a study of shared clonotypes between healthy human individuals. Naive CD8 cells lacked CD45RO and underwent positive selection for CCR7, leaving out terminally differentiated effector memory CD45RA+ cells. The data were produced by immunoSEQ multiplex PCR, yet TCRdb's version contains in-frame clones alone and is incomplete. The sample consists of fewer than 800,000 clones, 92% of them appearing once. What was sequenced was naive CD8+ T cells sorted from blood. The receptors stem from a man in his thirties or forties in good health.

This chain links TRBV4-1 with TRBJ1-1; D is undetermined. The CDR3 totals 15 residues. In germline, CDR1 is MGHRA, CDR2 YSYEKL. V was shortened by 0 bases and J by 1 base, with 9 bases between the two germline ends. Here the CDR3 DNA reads TGCGCCAGCAGCCAAGATCAATGGCCGAACACTGAAGCTTTCTTT. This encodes CASSQDQWPNTEAFF.

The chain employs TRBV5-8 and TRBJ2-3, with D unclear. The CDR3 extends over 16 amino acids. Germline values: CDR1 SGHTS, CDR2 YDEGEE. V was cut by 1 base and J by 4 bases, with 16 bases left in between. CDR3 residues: CASSLKVRRAADTQYF. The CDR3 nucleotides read TGTGCCAGCAGCTTGAAGGTCAGGCGAGCAGCAGATACGCAGTATTTT.

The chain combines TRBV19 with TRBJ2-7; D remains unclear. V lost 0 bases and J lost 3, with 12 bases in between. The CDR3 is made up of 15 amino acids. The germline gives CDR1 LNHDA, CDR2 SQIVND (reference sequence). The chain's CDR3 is CASSIDLSVYYEQYF. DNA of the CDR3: TGTGCCAGTAGTATAGATCTATCGGTCTACTACGAGCAGTACTTC.

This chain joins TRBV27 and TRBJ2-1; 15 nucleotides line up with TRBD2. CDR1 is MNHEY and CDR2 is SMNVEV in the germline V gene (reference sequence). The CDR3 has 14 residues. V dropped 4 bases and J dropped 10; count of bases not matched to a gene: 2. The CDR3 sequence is CASSWGTSGREQFF. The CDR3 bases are TGTGCCAGCAGTTGGGGGACTAGCGGGAGGGAGCAGTTCTTC.

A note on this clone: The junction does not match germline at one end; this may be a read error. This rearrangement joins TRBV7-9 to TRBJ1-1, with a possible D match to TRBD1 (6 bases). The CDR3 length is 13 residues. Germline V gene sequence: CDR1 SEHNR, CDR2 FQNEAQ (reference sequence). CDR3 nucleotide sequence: TGTGCCAGCAGCGTAGCAAACAGGGTTGAAGCTTTCTTT. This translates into CASSVANRVEAFF.

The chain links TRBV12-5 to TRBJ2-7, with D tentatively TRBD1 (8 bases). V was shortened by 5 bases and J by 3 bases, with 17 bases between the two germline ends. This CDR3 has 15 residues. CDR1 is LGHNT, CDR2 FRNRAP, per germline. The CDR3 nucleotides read TGTGCTAGTGGTCGGGAGGTGGGACAGGTCTACGAGCAGTACTTC. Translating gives CASGREVGQVYEQYF.

CDR3 bases: TGTGCCAGCAGCCCTGGGACTAGCGGGATTGACACAGATACGCAGTATTTT. It yields the protein CASSPGTSGIDTDTQYF. The chain couples TRBV7-6 to TRBJ2-3, with TRBD2 matching over 13 bases. V lost 5 bases, J lost 2 bases, and 7 bases stayed unmatched. Per germline, CDR1 SGHVS and CDR2 FNYEAQ. The CDR3 is 17 residues long.

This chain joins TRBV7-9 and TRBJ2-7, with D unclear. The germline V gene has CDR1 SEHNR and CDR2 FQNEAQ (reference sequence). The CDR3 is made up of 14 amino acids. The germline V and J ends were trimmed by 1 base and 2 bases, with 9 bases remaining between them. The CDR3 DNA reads TGTGCCAGCAGCTTAGTGGGTTCTACCTACGAGCAGTACTTC. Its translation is CASSLVGSTYEQYF.

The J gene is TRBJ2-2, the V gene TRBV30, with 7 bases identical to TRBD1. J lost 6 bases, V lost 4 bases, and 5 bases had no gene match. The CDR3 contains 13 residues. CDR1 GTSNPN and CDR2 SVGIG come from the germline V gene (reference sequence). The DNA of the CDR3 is TGTGCCTGGAACCCTCAGGGGGCCGGGGAGCTGTTTTTT. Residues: CAWNPQGAGELFF.

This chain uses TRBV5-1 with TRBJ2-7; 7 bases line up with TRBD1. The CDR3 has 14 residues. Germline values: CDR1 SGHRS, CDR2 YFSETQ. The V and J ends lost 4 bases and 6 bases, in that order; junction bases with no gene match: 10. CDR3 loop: CASSPLGGSGEQYF. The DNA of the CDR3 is TGCGCCAGCAGCCCGCTAGGGGGCAGCGGCGAGCAGTACTTC. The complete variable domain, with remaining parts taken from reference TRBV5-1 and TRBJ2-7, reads KAGVTQTPRYLIKTRGQQVTLSCSPISGHRSVSWYQQTPGQGLQFLFEYFSETQRNKGNFPGRFSGRQFSNSRSEMNVSTLELGDSALYLCASSPLGGSGEQYFGPGTRLTVT.

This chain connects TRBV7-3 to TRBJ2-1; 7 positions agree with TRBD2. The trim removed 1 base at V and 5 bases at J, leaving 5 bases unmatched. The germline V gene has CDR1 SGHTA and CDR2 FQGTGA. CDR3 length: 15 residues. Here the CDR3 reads CASSLIAGENNEQFF. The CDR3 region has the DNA TGTGCCAGCAGCTTAATAGCGGGCGAGAACAATGAGCAGTTCTTC.

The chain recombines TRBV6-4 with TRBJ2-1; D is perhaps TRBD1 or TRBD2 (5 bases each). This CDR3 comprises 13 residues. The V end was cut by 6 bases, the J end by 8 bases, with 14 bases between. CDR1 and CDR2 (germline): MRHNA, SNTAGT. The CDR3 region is CASSRDPWDEQFF. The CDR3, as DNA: TGTGCCAGCAGCCGGGACCCATGGGATGAGCAGTTCTTC.

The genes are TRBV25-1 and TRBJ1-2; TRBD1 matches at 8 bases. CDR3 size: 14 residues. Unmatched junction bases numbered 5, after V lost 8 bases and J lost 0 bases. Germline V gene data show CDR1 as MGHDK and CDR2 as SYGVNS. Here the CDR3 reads CASFGQGSNYGYTF. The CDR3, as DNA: TGTGCCAGCTTCGGACAGGGTTCTAACTATGGCTACACCTTC.

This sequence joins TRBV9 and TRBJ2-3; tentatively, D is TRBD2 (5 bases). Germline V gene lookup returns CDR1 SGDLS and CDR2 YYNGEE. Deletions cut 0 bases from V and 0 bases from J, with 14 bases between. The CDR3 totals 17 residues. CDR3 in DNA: TGTGCCAGCAGCGTAGGAAGGAGCGGAAAAAGCACAGATACGCAGTATTTT. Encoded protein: CASSVGRSGKSTDTQYF.

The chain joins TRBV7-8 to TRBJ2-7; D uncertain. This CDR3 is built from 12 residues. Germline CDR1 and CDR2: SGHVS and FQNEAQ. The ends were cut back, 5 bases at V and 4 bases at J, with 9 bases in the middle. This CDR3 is CASSEHSYEQYF. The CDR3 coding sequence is TGTGCCAGCAGCGAACACAGTTACGAGCAGTACTTC.

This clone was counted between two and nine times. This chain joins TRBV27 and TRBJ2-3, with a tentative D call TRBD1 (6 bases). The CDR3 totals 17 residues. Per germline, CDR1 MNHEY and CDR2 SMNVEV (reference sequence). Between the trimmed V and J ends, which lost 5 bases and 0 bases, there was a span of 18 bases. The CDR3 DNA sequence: TGTGCCAGCAGTCAACTCGACAGGCCCACTAGCACAGATACGCAGTATTTT. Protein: CASSQLDRPTSTDTQYF.

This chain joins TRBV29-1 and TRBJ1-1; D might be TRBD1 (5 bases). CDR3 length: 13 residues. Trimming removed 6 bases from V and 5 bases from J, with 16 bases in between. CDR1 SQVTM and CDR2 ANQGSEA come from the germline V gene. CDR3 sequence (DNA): TGCAGCGTAGGAAGGGGCCTTCGTACTGAAGCTTTCTTT. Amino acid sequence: CSVGRGLRTEAFF.

CDR3 sequence reads: CASSQERGTNQPQHF. DNA for the CDR3: TGCGCCAGCAGCCAAGAAAGAGGGACCAATCAGCCCCAGCATTTT. The chain carries TRBV4-1 and TRBJ1-5; TRBD1 might be the D (5 bases). CDR1 and CDR2 from the germline V gene are MGHRA and YSYEKL. The CDR3 runs to 15 residues. Trimming pared 0 bases from V and 3 bases from J, leaving 9 bases between.

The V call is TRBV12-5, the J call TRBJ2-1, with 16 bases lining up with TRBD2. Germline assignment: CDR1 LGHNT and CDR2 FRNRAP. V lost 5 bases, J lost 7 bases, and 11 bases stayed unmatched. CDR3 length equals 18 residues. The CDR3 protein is CASGPGLAGGPPRNEQFF. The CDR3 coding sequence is TGTGCTAGTGGTCCGGGACTAGCGGGAGGGCCGCCTAGGAATGAGCAGTTCTTC.

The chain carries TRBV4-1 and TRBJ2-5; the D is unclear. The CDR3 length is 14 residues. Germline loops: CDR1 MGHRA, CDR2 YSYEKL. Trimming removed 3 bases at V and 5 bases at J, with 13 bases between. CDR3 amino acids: CASSHETGSETQYF. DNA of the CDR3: TGCGCCAGCAGCCACGAGACCGGGTCGGAGACCCAGTACTTC.

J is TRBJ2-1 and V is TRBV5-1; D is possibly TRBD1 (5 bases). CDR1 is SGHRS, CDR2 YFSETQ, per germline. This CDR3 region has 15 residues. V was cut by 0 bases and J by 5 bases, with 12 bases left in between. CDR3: CASSLAPGINNEQFF. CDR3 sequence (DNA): TGCGCCAGCAGCTTGGCCCCAGGGATTAACAATGAGCAGTTCTTC.